This TCR beta chain was captured by sequencing in a study of T cells in Graves' hyperthyroidism and ophthalmopathy. Study findings and constraints: Blood also contained most expanded thyroid clonotypes above 0.001. In validation, the model predicted ophthalmopathy. These predictions came a median roughly six months before onset.

This CDR3 has 14 amino acids. V was shortened by 5 bases and J by 5 bases, with 17 bases between the two germline ends. Germline V gives CDR1 SQVTM, CDR2 ANQGSEA. Researchers took RNA transcripts and amplified the TCR beta CDR3 regions from them. First-round RT-PCR targeting the TCR CDR3 was performed with the HTBI primer set. TCRdb reprocessed the multiplex PCR reads via MiXCR and lists one record per CDR3 protein. This sample yields about 420,000 distinct CDR3 sequences, of which roughly 15% are seen a single time; about 5% belongs to the top ten. Graves' hyperthyroidism is called stable when ophthalmopathy does not progress within 18 months. The study left out patients who had uncontrolled infection, other autoimmune disease, pregnancy or lactation. This clonotype was seen many times. The target antigen is unknown.

The sequence was collected from a woman under 30 with Graves' hyperthyroidism. The specimen sequenced was blood. The J gene is TRBJ2-3, the V gene TRBV29-1; tentatively, D is TRBD1 (7 bases). The CDR3 coding sequence is TGCAGCGTTCCCGTGGAGGGGGCAAAAGATACGCAGTATTTT. The encoded protein is CSVPVEGAKDTQYF.